This entry lists 14 T cell receptor beta chains sequenced from one sample in a study of cytomegalovirus exposure and HLA in healthy donors (TCRdb year 2017). The library was obtained by the immunoSEQ multiplex PCR assay. TCRdb carries this immuneACCESS record with in-frame sequences only. Its versions omit some clonotypes, under half of them owing to an unresolved V gene in the studies checked, with the rest unexplained. In all, the sample holds about 120,000 clones, and about 90% of those were seen once. Of the sample, around 1.9% falls within the top ten clones. The sequenced material came from PBMCs. Receptors originate from a woman aged 18 to 35 in good health and CMV-seronegative.

CDR3 DNA: TGTGCCAGCAGCGATGGACATCGTGGAAACACCATATATTTT. It encodes CASSDGHRGNTIYF. The V gene is TRBV25-1, the J gene TRBJ1-3, with a possible D match to TRBD1 (5 bases). Trimming pared 6 bases from V and 3 bases from J, leaving 12 bases between. The CDR3 loop spans 14 amino acids. Germline CDR1 and CDR2: MGHDK and SYGVNS.

The chain recombines TRBV27 with TRBJ1-1; no definite D call. V dropped 2 bases and J dropped 5 bases, with 12 bases sitting between them. The V gene's germline CDR1 is MNHEY and CDR2 SMNVEV (reference sequence). The CDR3 is 14 amino acids. This CDR3 reads CASSLNAGWTEAFF. CDR3 nucleotide sequence: TGTGCCAGCAGTTTAAACGCGGGGTGGACTGAAGCTTTCTTT.

The CDR3, as DNA: TGTGCCAGCAGCGTAGGGACTAGCGGGCTAGAGACCCAGTACTTC. Translating it yields CASSVGTSGLETQYF. The J gene is TRBJ2-5, the V gene TRBV9, with 11 bases fitting TRBD2. Germline trimming cut 0 bases from V and 4 bases from J; bases unmatched to any gene: 2. CDR1 is SGDLS and CDR2 is YYNGEE in the germline V gene. The CDR3 contains 15 residues.

The rearrangement links TRBV7-2 to TRBJ2-7, with D possibly being TRBD1 (5 bases). The V gene lost 3 bases and the J gene lost 2 bases, with 14 bases spanning the gap. CDR3 length: 15 residues. Germline V CDR1 and CDR2: SGHTA, FQGNSA. CDR3 DNA: TGTGCCAGCAGCTTGGCAAGGGGTGGCCCCTACGAGCAGTACTTC. Protein sequence: CASSLARGGPYEQYF.

The chain combines TRBV6-5 with TRBJ1-2; D ambiguous. The germline CDR1 and CDR2 sequences are MNHEY and SVGAGI. The CDR3 contains 14 residues. V was cut by 2 bases and J by 0 bases, with 7 bases left in between. The DNA of the CDR3 is TGTGCCAGCAGTTACGCGGCCTCTAACTATGGCTACACCTTC. Its translation is CASSYAASNYGYTF.

This clone was recorded only once. The V and J genes are TRBV27 and TRBJ2-2; no clear D. This CDR3 contains 15 residues. Trimming shortened V by 2 bases and J by 4 bases, and 11 bases separated the two germline ends. Germline values: CDR1 MNHEY, CDR2 SMNVEV (reference sequence). Here the CDR3 reads CASSLLVTSTGELFF. CDR3 coding DNA: TGTGCCAGCAGTTTACTTGTCACGAGCACCGGGGAGCTGTTTTTT.

V gene TRBV27 combines with J gene TRBJ2-2; D not certain. The V gene lost 2 bases and the J gene lost 4 bases, with 5 bases spanning the gap. CDR1 and CDR2 from the germline V gene are MNHEY and SMNVEV (reference sequence). The CDR3 totals 13 residues. The CDR3 sequence: CASSLGPTGELFF. The CDR3 DNA is TGTGCCAGCAGTTTAGGGCCCACCGGGGAGCTGTTTTTT.

The chain is built from TRBV28 and TRBJ1-2, with 9 bases that match TRBD1. The CDR3 sequence is 16 residues long. V lost 4 bases to trimming and J lost 1 base; unmatched junction nucleotides: 7. The germline gives CDR1 MDHEN, CDR2 SYDVKM. The CDR3 protein is CASSSPGTGSNYGYTF. The CDR3, as DNA: TGTGCCAGCAGTTCCCCCGGGACAGGGAGTAACTATGGCTACACCTTC.

The rearrangement joins TRBV5-1 to TRBJ2-1; 11 bases line up with TRBD1. After removal of 4 bases from V and 1 base from J, the junction contained 4 bases not matched to a gene. Germline V CDR1 and CDR2: SGHRS, YFSETQ. The CDR3 sequence is 16 residues long. For the CDR3, the DNA is TGCGCCAGCAGCCCCGGGACAGGGGGATCCTACAATGAGCAGTTCTTC. Its translation: CASSPGTGGSYNEQFF.

The rearrangement uses TRBV7-3 and TRBJ1-6; D call uncertain. CDR1 and CDR2 from the germline V gene are SGHTA and FQGTGA. The CDR3 consists of 15 residues. V shed 0 bases and J shed 6 bases, with 9 bases lying between them. The CDR3: CASSLTWGGNSPLHF. The CDR3 coding sequence is TGTGCCAGCAGCTTAACGTGGGGAGGTAATTCACCCCTCCACTTT.

Turning to this clone: The same CDR3 can be traced to other DNA sequences in this sample. This sequence joins TRBV30 and TRBJ2-5, with 11 nucleotides matching TRBD2. Trimming at V came to 1 base and at J to 4 bases, leaving 2 bases not matched to a gene. This CDR3 spans 14 amino acids. Germline V gives CDR1 GTSNPN, CDR2 SVGIG (reference sequence). The DNA for the CDR3 is TGTGCCTGGAGTGCCGGACTAGCGGGAGAGACCCAGTACTTC. It codes for CAWSAGLAGETQYF. The full variable domain, rest sourced from reference TRBV30 and TRBJ2-5, is SQTIHQWPATLVQPVGSPLSLECTVEGTSNPNLYWYRQAAGRGLQLLFYSVGIGQISSEVPQNLSASRPQDRQFILSSKKLLLSDSGFYLCAWSAGLAGETQYFGPGTRLLVL.

For the CDR3, the DNA is TGTGCCAGCAGCTTAAGGGGTCTAGCGGGAGGGAACTACAATGAGCAGTTCTTC. This codes for CASSLRGLAGGNYNEQFF. This chain links TRBV7-3 with TRBJ2-1, with 12 bases fitting TRBD2. The CDR3 runs 18 residues. Trimming at V came to 1 base and at J to 3 bases, leaving 7 bases not matched to a gene. CDR1 is SGHTA and CDR2 is FQGTGA in the germline V gene.

This clone appeared a few times. CDR3 amino acids: CASSTRSGEQFF. CDR3 nucleotide sequence: TGTGCCAGCAGCACTAGGAGCGGTGAGCAGTTCTTC. The chain carries TRBV7-2 and TRBJ2-1; D possibly corresponds to TRBD2 (5 bases). The CDR3 is 12 residues long. V lost 5 bases and J lost 9, with 11 bases in between. Germline V gene data show CDR1 as SGHTA and CDR2 as FQGNSA.

In DNA form, the CDR3 reads TGTGCCAGCAGGGTACAAGGGGGGAACACTGAAGCTTTCTTT. It specifies CASRVQGGNTEAFF. The chain uses TRBV6-6 and TRBJ1-1; TRBD1 is a possible D gene (6 bases). The V and J ends lost 6 bases and 1 base respectively, with 12 bases between them. Germline values: CDR1 MNHNY, CDR2 SVGAGI (reference sequence). The CDR3 covers 14 residues.